A single sample gave rise to the 31 T cell receptor beta chains below, sequenced in a study of cytomegalovirus exposure and HLA in healthy donors. PCR employed 60 Vbeta and 13 Jbeta primers. Assay used: immunoSEQ multiplex PCR; TCRdb lists only in-frame clones, some missing. The data contain about 110,000 clones, about 80% of them singletons. The sample taken for sequencing was PBMCs. The receptors were gathered from a woman aged 50 to 65 in good health and CMV-seropositive.

For the CDR3, the DNA is TGTGCCAGCAGACCACTAGCGGGGGACTACGAGCAGTACTTC. Protein sequence: CASRPLAGDYEQYF. V is TRBV27 and J is TRBJ2-7; TRBD2 aligns across 11 bases. CDR3 size: 14 residues. Germline V gene data show CDR1 as MNHEY and CDR2 as SMNVEV (reference sequence). V trimming: 6 bases; J trimming: 3 bases; junction bases outside the gene matches: 4.

The rearrangement joins TRBV11-2 to TRBJ1-2; 7 bases agree with TRBD1. The CDR3 has 14 residues. V trimming: 1 base; J trimming: 4 bases; junction bases outside the gene matches: 3. Germline V gene data show CDR1 as SGHAT and CDR2 as FQNNGV. The CDR3 bases are TGTGCCAGCAGCTTAGGACAGGGCTCCTATGGCTACACCTTC. Translation: CASSLGQGSYGYTF.

V is TRBV2 and J is TRBJ1-2; the D gene is possibly TRBD1 (6 bases). V was clipped by 4 bases and J by 5 bases, with 17 bases between them. Germline CDR1 reads SNHLY; CDR2 reads FYNNEI. The CDR3 is 15 amino acids. The CDR3 coding sequence is TGTGCCAGCAGTGTAGGGCAGGGGTCCCCTTATGGCTACACCTTC. Protein sequence: CASSVGQGSPYGYTF.

This clone was seen just once. The chain recombines TRBV11-2 with TRBJ1-1, with TRBD1 as a possible D gene (5 bases). The ends were cut back, 4 bases at V and 0 bases at J, with 9 bases in the middle. Germline values: CDR1 SGHAT, CDR2 FQNNGV. The CDR3 totals 14 residues. The DNA for the CDR3 is TGTGCCAGCAGCTACGCGACAGTGAACACTGAAGCTTTCTTT. It specifies CASSYATVNTEAFF.

The chain uses TRBV29-1 and TRBJ2-7; the match to TRBD1 covers 7 bases. There are 12 residues in the CDR3. CDR1 is SQVTM, CDR2 ANQGSEA, per germline. The V segment lost 5 bases and the J segment 4 bases; nucleotides outside the gene matches: 5. CDR3 region: CSVLRGLYEQYF. The CDR3 DNA reads as TGCAGCGTTCTGAGGGGGCTTTACGAGCAGTACTTC.

This sequence joins TRBV7-2 and TRBJ2-7, with 9 bases matching TRBD1. The CDR3 totals 16 residues. Trimming removed 0 bases from V and 3 bases from J; junction bases left unmatched: 6. Per germline, CDR1 SGHTA and CDR2 FQGNSA. As DNA, the CDR3 is TGTGCCAGCAGCTTAGCATCCGGACAGGGGTTCTACGAGCAGTACTTC. This sequence encodes CASSLASGQGFYEQYF.

This clone was seen a handful of times. The CDR3 loop is CASSWDRAGVGELFF. DNA for the CDR3: TGTGCCAGCAGTTGGGACAGGGCGGGGGTCGGGGAGCTGTTTTTT. V and J are TRBV2 and TRBJ2-2; 9 positions match TRBD1. Unmatched junction bases numbered 8, after V lost 5 bases and J lost 7 bases. The CDR3 has 15 residues. Germline assignment: CDR1 SNHLY and CDR2 FYNNEI.

This chain joins TRBV2 and TRBJ2-1; 7 bases line up with TRBD2. Germline CDR1 reads SNHLY; CDR2 reads FYNNEI. The CDR3 sequence is 17 residues long. The V gene end was trimmed by 5 bases and the J gene end by 3 bases; junction bases not matched to a gene: 13. CDR3 DNA sequence: TGTGCCAGCAGTTTCAGCGGGAACGTCCCCTTCTACAATGAGCAGTTCTTC. Protein: CASSFSGNVPFYNEQFF.

CDR3 loop: CASSLGTGLAGREQYF. The CDR3 DNA reads as TGCGCCAGCAGCTTGGGAACGGGACTAGCGGGACGGGAGCAGTACTTC. The chain links TRBV5-1 to TRBJ2-7, with 13 bases that match TRBD2. The CDR3 is made up of 16 amino acids. V was clipped by 0 bases and J by 7 bases; unmatched bases: 7. Germline lookup yields CDR1 SGHRS and CDR2 YFSETQ.

The V and J genes are TRBV6-1 and TRBJ1-5; TRBD1 is a possible D gene (5 bases). Germline loops: CDR1 MNHNS, CDR2 SASEGT. V lost 8 bases and J lost 7, with 15 bases in between. This CDR3 contains 13 residues. CDR3 nucleotides: TGTGCCAGCCGGGGGGGACTTGGGCAGCCCCAGCATTTT. Its translation: CASRGGLGQPQHF.

The gene calls are TRBV20-1 and TRBJ2-7; 9 bases align to TRBD1. From germline, CDR1 is DFQATT and CDR2 SNEGSKA (reference sequence). V trimming: 5 bases; J trimming: 6 bases; junction bases outside the gene matches: 2. CDR3 length equals 11 residues. CDR3 nucleotide sequence: TGCAGTGCTCTACAGGGGGCCGAGCAGTACTTC. This sequence encodes CSALQGAEQYF.

This sequence joins TRBV10-3 and TRBJ2-5, with D possibly matching TRBD1 (5 bases). CDR3 length: 14 residues. Germline V CDR1 and CDR2: ENHRY, SYGVKD. Trimming left V 4 bases short and J 5 bases short, with 14 bases between. In DNA form, the CDR3 reads TGTGCCATCAGTGCGCAAAGGGGTATGGAGACCCAGTACTTC. Its protein product is CAISAQRGMETQYF.

The V gene is TRBV4-3, the J gene TRBJ1-1; 7 bases are a match to TRBD1. Losses at the gene ends were 1 base for V and 5 bases for J; bases not matched to a gene: 7. CDR1 LGHNA and CDR2 YSLEER come from the germline V gene. The CDR3 has 15 residues. The CDR3 protein is CASSQVAGGGTEAFF. DNA of the CDR3: TGCGCCAGCAGCCAAGTAGCAGGGGGTGGGACTGAAGCTTTCTTT.

This chain joins TRBV16 and TRBJ2-7; D perhaps matches TRBD1 (6 bases). CDR3 size: 14 residues. V gave up 4 bases and J gave up 2 bases, with 12 bases separating them. CDR1 KGHSY and CDR2 FQNENV come from the germline V gene. CDR3 residues: CASSLHRAPYEQYF. DNA of the CDR3: TGTGCCAGCAGCCTACACAGGGCCCCCTACGAGCAGTACTTC.

This chain connects TRBV9 to TRBJ2-3; 7 bases agree with TRBD1. CDR3 size: 15 residues. Unmatched junction bases numbered 11, after V lost 3 bases and J lost 7 bases. Germline loops: CDR1 SGDLS, CDR2 YYNGEE. DNA of the CDR3: TGTGCCAGCAGCGGGGACAGCTCCCTATCATATACGCAGTATTTT. This gives the protein CASSGDSSLSYTQYF.

V is TRBV6-5 and J is TRBJ1-2; possible D gene TRBD1, 5 bases. The length of the CDR3 is 14 residues. CDR1 is MNHEY and CDR2 is SVGAGI in the germline V gene. Trimming pared 4 bases from V and 2 bases from J, leaving 11 bases between. The CDR3 DNA reads as TGTGCCAGCAGTTCTGGGGCGGCGAACTATGGCTACACCTTC. Residues: CASSSGAANYGYTF.

The chain carries TRBV6-6 and TRBJ1-2; the D gene is possibly TRBD1 (5 bases). From germline, CDR1 is MNHNY and CDR2 SVGAGI (reference sequence). Trimming removed 7 bases at V and 3 bases at J, with 12 bases between. The CDR3 is 13 residues long. CDR3 sequence reads: CASTPGWDYGYTF. CDR3 nucleotides: TGTGCCAGCACCCCAGGGTGGGACTATGGCTACACCTTC.

The rearrangement links TRBV15 to TRBJ2-1; 11 bases are shared with TRBD2. The CDR3 has 16 residues. Germline V gene sequence: CDR1 LNHNV, CDR2 YYDKDF (reference sequence). After removal of 3 bases from V and 8 bases from J, the junction contained 9 bases not matched to a gene. The CDR3 is CATSRVAGGHGDEQFF. CDR3 nucleotide sequence: TGTGCCACCAGCAGGGTAGCGGGGGGGCACGGCGATGAGCAGTTCTTC.

This clone was counted between two and nine times. The V call is TRBV7-9, the J call TRBJ2-5, with unresolved D. The germline gives CDR1 SEHNR, CDR2 FQNEAQ (reference sequence). V lost 2 bases and J 5 bases, leaving 18 bases between the germline ends. This CDR3 has 16 residues. The CDR3 spells CASSLWRLASDETQYF. The CDR3 DNA sequence: TGTGCCAGCAGCTTATGGCGGCTGGCGTCCGATGAGACCCAGTACTTC.

This clone showed up just a few times. The CDR3 loop is CASKRGRSEQYF. The DNA of the CDR3 is TGTGCCAGCAAGCGGGGGCGAAGCGAGCAGTACTTC. The chain uses TRBV2 and TRBJ2-7; 8 positions match TRBD2. The length of the CDR3 is 12 residues. Germline trimming cut 7 bases from V and 6 bases from J; bases unmatched to any gene: 5. Germline CDR1 SNHLY, CDR2 FYNNEI. Drawing the rest from reference TRBV2 and TRBJ2-7, the complete variable domain is EPEVTQTPSHQVTQMGQEVILRCVPISNHLYFYWYRQILGQKVEFLVSFYNNEISEKSEIFDDQFSVERPDGSNFTLKIRSTKLEDSAMYFCASKRGRSEQYFGPGTRLTVT.

The gene calls are TRBV15 and TRBJ2-5; TRBD1 matches 9 bases. V lost 1 base, J lost 3 bases, and 0 bases stayed unmatched. Germline V lookup: CDR1 LNHNV, CDR2 YYDKDF (reference sequence). The CDR3 runs 14 residues. CDR3 DNA sequence: TGTGCCACCAGCAGAGGGGACAGGGAAGAGACCCAGTACTTC. As protein: CATSRGDREETQYF.

This sequence joins TRBV5-8 and TRBJ2-7, with D unclear. Per germline, CDR1 SGHTS and CDR2 YDEGEE. The length of the CDR3 is 11 residues. The V end was cut by 1 base, the J end by 7 bases, with 6 bases between. The CDR3 is CASSLSSEQYF. The DNA of the CDR3 is TGTGCCAGCAGCTTGTCGAGTGAGCAGTACTTC.

This clone appeared a single time. J is TRBJ2-7 and V is TRBV5-1; a weak D match, TRBD2 (6 bases). The CDR3 length is 14 residues. V lost 4 bases, J lost 0 bases, and 11 bases lay in between. CDR1 and CDR2 from the germline V gene are SGHRS and YFSETQ. CDR3 in amino acids: CASSQGRDSYEQYF. CDR3 DNA sequence: TGCGCCAGCAGCCAAGGGCGGGACTCCTACGAGCAGTACTTC. Complete variable domain (other parts from reference TRBV5-1 and TRBJ2-7): KAGVTQTPRYLIKTRGQQVTLSCSPISGHRSVSWYQQTPGQGLQFLFEYFSETQRNKGNFPGRFSGRQFSNSRSEMNVSTLELGDSALYLCASSQGRDSYEQYFGPGTRLTVT.

This rearrangement joins TRBV5-4 to TRBJ1-1; 10 nucleotides align to TRBD1. The CDR3 length is 12 residues. The J segment lost 6 bases and the V segment lost 4 bases, leaving 0 bases of the junction unmatched. Looked up from germline, CDR1 is SGHNT and CDR2 is YYREEE (reference sequence). This CDR3 is CASSDRGPEAFF. In DNA form, the CDR3 reads TGTGCCAGCAGCGACAGGGGGCCTGAAGCTTTCTTT.

This sequence joins TRBV2 and TRBJ2-2, with D possibly being TRBD1 (5 bases). Germline CDR1 is SNHLY and CDR2 is FYNNEI. CDR3 length equals 16 residues. Between the trimmed V and J ends, which lost 6 bases and 5 bases, there was a span of 19 bases. CDR3 sequence reads: CASRSRRGRVTGELFF. The CDR3 DNA reads TGTGCCAGCAGATCTCGAAGGGGCCGGGTTACCGGGGAGCTGTTTTTT.

The J gene is TRBJ2-5, the V gene TRBV4-3, with a possible D match to TRBD1 (5 bases). The DNA end favors TRBJ2-7, so the J call may be wrong. CDR1 and CDR2 (germline): LGHNA, YSLEER. The CDR3 length is 13 residues. CDR3 nucleotide sequence: TGCGCCAGCAGCCCAGAAAGGGGCTACGAGCAGTACTTC. Translation: CASSPERGYEQYF.

This clone was counted between two and nine times. In DNA form, the CDR3 reads TGTGCCAGCAGTTACGGGGGGGTCACGAACTATGGCTACACCTTC. This translates into CASSYGGVTNYGYTF. The gene calls are TRBV2 and TRBJ1-2; tentatively, D is TRBD1 (5 bases). Trimming left V 5 bases short and J 2 bases short, with 15 bases between. The germline V gene has CDR1 SNHLY and CDR2 FYNNEI. The CDR3 runs 15 residues.

On this clone itself: The junction departs from the called germline gene at one end, perhaps through a read error. The V call is TRBV2, the J call TRBJ2-6; 8 bases match TRBD1. The CDR3 totals 17 residues. The germline V gene has CDR1 SNHLY and CDR2 FYNNEI. The CDR3, as DNA: TGTGCCAGCAGTGACAGGGGGCGGGCTGCTGGGGCCAACGGCCTGACTTTC. Translation: CASSDRGRAAGANGLTF.

The chain is built from TRBV11-2 and TRBJ2-3, with TRBD2 matching 8 bases. The V and J ends lost 2 bases and 1 base, in that order; junction bases with no gene match: 11. Germline lookup yields CDR1 SGHAT and CDR2 FQNNGV. CDR3 length equals 18 residues. The CDR3 coding sequence is TGTGCCAGCAGCTTACGGTGGTTTGGGCGGGAGGGCACAGATACGCAGTATTTT. Its protein product is CASSLRWFGREGTDTQYF.

The chain carries TRBV25-1 and TRBJ2-1; D not certain. With 8 bases removed from V and 0 bases from J, the gap between germline ends came to 8 bases. The CDR3 is 13 amino acids. The V gene's germline CDR1 is MGHDK and CDR2 SYGVNS. The chain's CDR3 is CASGTYSYNEQFF. In DNA form, the CDR3 reads TGTGCCAGCGGTACTTACTCCTACAATGAGCAGTTCTTC.

In its sample, this clone was seen a few times. The chain has TRBV7-2 and TRBJ2-3, with D possibly matching TRBD1 (6 bases). Trimming pared 1 base from V and 2 bases from J, leaving 10 bases between. Germline V CDR1 and CDR2: SGHTA, FQGNSA. The CDR3 is made up of 15 amino acids. The CDR3 DNA sequence: TGTGCCAGCAGCTTAGTGGGACACTACACAGATACGCAGTATTTT. As protein: CASSLVGHYTDTQYF.